This TCR beta chain was recovered during a study of blood T cells in healthy people across ages. Study-wide results and caveats: What prevented conclusive comparison of naive and antigen-experienced cells was that PBMCs were unsorted. The fall in TCR beta diversity per million T cells was roughly linear with age.

Germline assignment: CDR1 SGHRS and CDR2 YFSETQ. This CDR3 spans 13 amino acids. Extractions gave at least 5 micrograms of total RNA per sample. This clonotype was found many times. Antigen unknown. Mismatch with germline at one junction end may stem from a read error. Using a J-beta primer mix together with a sample-barcoded 5' primer, a second PCR was run for roughly 7 to 11 cycles. TCRdb itself ran the 5' RACE reads through MiXCR, one entry per CDR3 protein. Counted here are hundreds of thousands of distinct CDR3 sequences, around 26% occurring once; the ten biggest clones make up roughly 17%. This receptor was identified in a woman of 80 years or more in good health. What was sequenced was blood. The V call is TRBV5-1, the J call TRBJ2-2; D not resolved. CDR3 sequence (DNA): TGTGCCAGCAGCTCGACTAACACCGGGGAGCTGTTTTTT. This codes for CASSSTNTGELFF.